These 7 T cell receptor beta chains were all obtained from the same sample, sequenced in a study of cytomegalovirus exposure and HLA in healthy donors. 13 Jbeta primers and 60 Vbeta primers were used for the PCR. Here immunoSEQ multiplex PCR was the method, and the copy in TCRdb shows in-frame clones only, minus some. This sample has about 110,000 clones, with around 73% found just once. Sequencing was performed on PBMCs. The receptor set was obtained from a woman aged 40 to 50 in good health and CMV-seropositive.

V usage is TRBV7-3 and J usage is TRBJ2-2, with a possible D match to TRBD1 (5 bases). The V end lost 8 bases, the J end lost 5 bases, and 15 bases lay between the germline ends. The CDR3 is 14 amino acids. Germline V gene data show CDR1 as SGHTA and CDR2 as FQGTGA. This CDR3 is CASGTGSGTGELFF. CDR3 DNA: TGTGCCAGCGGAACAGGTTCTGGTACCGGGGAGCTGTTTTTT.

The sample holds a few counts of this clone. This chain joins TRBV5-1 and TRBJ1-1; TRBD1 agrees at 10 bases. This CDR3 is built from 14 residues. J was trimmed by 3 bases and V by 6 bases; bases with no gene match: 5. Germline V CDR1 and CDR2: SGHRS, YFSETQ. The CDR3 loop is CASTSGTGDTEAFF. The CDR3 nucleotides are TGCGCCAGCACCTCCGGGACAGGGGACACTGAAGCTTTCTTT. Drawing the rest from reference TRBV5-1 and TRBJ1-1, the complete variable domain is KAGVTQTPRYLIKTRGQQVTLSCSPISGHRSVSWYQQTPGQGLQFLFEYFSETQRNKGNFPGRFSGRQFSNSRSEMNVSTLELGDSALYLCASTSGTGDTEAFFGQGTRLTVV.

The chain joins TRBV19 to TRBJ1-2; 11 bases align to TRBD1. The CDR3 extends over 16 amino acids. The junction had 5 bases not matched to a gene; V was cut back by 3 bases and J by 2 bases. Per germline, CDR1 LNHDA and CDR2 SQIVND (reference sequence). The CDR3 spells CASSMRGTGGNYGYTF. The DNA for the CDR3 is TGTGCCAGTAGTATGAGGGGGACAGGGGGAAACTATGGCTACACCTTC.

This chain uses TRBV7-7 with TRBJ2-5; D is perhaps TRBD1 (6 bases). The germline V gene encodes CDR1 SSHAT and CDR2 FNYEAQ (reference sequence). The V end lost 1 base, the J end lost 4 bases, and 13 bases lay between the germline ends. The CDR3 runs to 15 residues. The CDR3 loop is CASSLGTGSGETQYF. The CDR3 coding sequence is TGTGCCAGCAGCTTAGGAACAGGGAGTGGAGAGACCCAGTACTTC.

The V call is TRBV5-1, the J call TRBJ2-7; no definite D call. The germline V and J ends were trimmed by 1 base and 0 bases, with 14 bases remaining between them. The CDR3 is 16 amino acids. Germline CDR1 SGHRS, CDR2 YFSETQ. The CDR3 sequence: CASSLSVGSNSYEQYF. DNA for the CDR3: TGCGCCAGCAGCTTGAGTGTGGGCAGCAACTCCTACGAGCAGTACTTC.

This clone was counted only a few times. This rearrangement joins TRBV10-3 to TRBJ2-3; D remains unclear. Trimming took off 1 base at V and 1 base at J, with 9 bases between the two ends. Germline values: CDR1 ENHRY, CDR2 SYGVKD. CDR3 length: 15 residues. The DNA for the CDR3 is TGTGCCATCAGTGAGTTCCGCGGAGGCACAGATACGCAGTATTTT. This gives the protein CAISEFRGGTDTQYF.

The chain employs TRBV6-5 and TRBJ1-2; 7 bases fit TRBD1. CDR1 is MNHEY, CDR2 SVGAGI, per germline. CDR3 length equals 14 residues. V shed 5 bases and J 1 base; nucleotides not matched to a gene: 4. CDR3 loop: CASSLRQGNYGYTF. CDR3 nucleotides: TGTGCCAGCAGTCTAAGACAGGGTAACTATGGCTACACCTTC.